The 15 T cell receptor beta chains below all came from one sample that was sequenced in a study of shared clonotypes between healthy human individuals. Terminally differentiated effector memory CD45RA+ cells were excluded by CCR7 positive selection of CD45RO-negative cells. Data came from immunoSEQ multiplex PCR; TCRdb stores just in-frame clones and leaves some out. In the table there are nearly 2 million clones, approximately 94% of which are singletons. Sequencing was carried out using naive CD8+ T cells sorted from blood. The receptors come from a man aged 18 to 30 in good health.

Concerning this clone itself: Other DNA sequences in the same sample also yield this CDR3. The genes are TRBV27 and TRBJ2-7, with D possibly being TRBD2 (6 bases). With 8 bases removed from V and 0 bases from J, the gap between germline ends came to 11 bases. The germline V gene has CDR1 MNHEY and CDR2 SMNVEV (reference sequence). This CDR3 is 13 amino acids long. CDR3 loop: CASALGGSYEQYF. CDR3 in DNA: TGTGCCAGCGCACTGGGGGGCTCCTACGAGCAGTACTTC.

The V and J genes are TRBV6-6 and TRBJ2-7, with D possibly matching TRBD1 (6 bases). CDR3 length: 12 amino acids. Trimming removed 5 bases from V and 5 bases from J, with 10 bases in between. Per germline, CDR1 MNHNY and CDR2 SVGAGI (reference sequence). CDR3 protein: CASSLTGNEQYF. CDR3 nucleotide sequence: TGTGCCAGCAGTCTAACAGGGAACGAGCAGTACTTC.

The chain joins TRBV7-9 to TRBJ2-3; 8 nucleotides line up with TRBD2. With 1 base clipped from V and 6 bases from J, the junction kept 12 bases outside the gene matches. The CDR3 has 17 residues. The germline CDR1 and CDR2 sequences are SEHNR and FQNEAQ (reference sequence). CDR3 coding DNA: TGTGCCAGCAGCTTAGACAGGACTAGCTTGAGTGAGGATACGCAGTATTTT. This sequence encodes CASSLDRTSLSEDTQYF.

The chain recombines TRBV2 with TRBJ2-1, with D unresolved. The CDR3 is 13 residues long. Trimming stripped 3 bases from V and 8 bases from J, with 11 bases between. Per the germline V gene, CDR1 is SNHLY and CDR2 is FYNNEI. As DNA, the CDR3 is TGTGCCAGCAGTGACTCCACTCTCGATGAGCAGTTCTTC. Its protein is CASSDSTLDEQFF.

V and J are TRBV5-6 and TRBJ1-2; the match to TRBD1 covers 7 bases. Germline trimming cut 5 bases from V and 8 bases from J; bases unmatched to any gene: 9. Looked up from germline, CDR1 is SGHDT and CDR2 is YYEEEE. The CDR3 spans 13 residues. The CDR3 sequence is CASSAGGSGGYTF. Here the CDR3 DNA reads TGTGCCAGCAGTGCAGGGGGATCGGGAGGCTACACCTTC.

Note on this clone: This sample includes further DNA sequences coding for the same CDR3. V and J are TRBV28 and TRBJ2-2; D is possibly TRBD2 (7 bases). The germline V and J ends were trimmed by 3 bases and 6 bases, with 11 bases remaining between them. CDR3 length equals 14 residues. Germline CDR1 reads MDHEN; CDR2 reads SYDVKM. CDR3 sequence reads: CASSFTGGPGELFF. The CDR3 bases are TGTGCCAGCAGTTTTACGGGGGGCCCCGGGGAGCTGTTTTTT.

The J gene is TRBJ1-1, the V gene TRBV7-6, with TRBD1 matching 8 bases. The germline gives CDR1 SGHVS, CDR2 FNYEAQ. Unmatched junction bases numbered 9, after V lost 5 bases and J lost 4 bases. The CDR3 sequence is 15 residues long. The CDR3 here is CASSPDRGGSTEAFF. For the CDR3, the DNA is TGTGCCAGCAGCCCCGACAGGGGAGGGAGCACTGAAGCTTTCTTT.

The chain joins TRBV7-9 to TRBJ2-7; D perhaps matches TRBD2 (6 bases). This CDR3 is 18 amino acids long. Germline CDR1 SEHNR, CDR2 FQNEAQ (reference sequence). V lost 4 bases and J 4 bases, leaving 26 bases between the germline ends. The CDR3 here is CASSSTLGLSRTIYEQYF. The CDR3 DNA reads TGTGCCAGCAGCTCTACTTTGGGACTCTCCAGGACTATTTACGAGCAGTACTTC.

V gene TRBV2 combines with J gene TRBJ2-3; TRBD2 aligns across 16 bases. Germline CDR1 is SNHLY and CDR2 is FYNNEI. Trimming at V came to 2 bases and at J to 1 base, leaving 6 bases not matched to a gene. The CDR3 spans 19 residues. CDR3 coding DNA: TGTGCCAGCAGTGAACCCGGGACTAGCGGGGGGGTGGGCACAGATACGCAGTATTTT. Protein sequence: CASSEPGTSGGVGTDTQYF. The full variable domain, its missing parts supplied by reference TRBV2 and TRBJ2-3, is EPEVTQTPSHQVTQMGQEVILRCVPISNHLYFYWYRQILGQKVEFLVSFYNNEISEKSEIFDDQFSVERPDGSNFTLKIRSTKLEDSAMYFCASSEPGTSGGVGTDTQYFGPGTRLTVL.

The chain is built from TRBV5-6 and TRBJ1-2; no clear D gene. The germline V and J ends were trimmed by 4 bases and 3 bases, with 22 bases remaining between them. This CDR3 contains 17 residues. The V gene's germline CDR1 is SGHDT and CDR2 YYEEEE. The DNA of the CDR3 is TGTGCCAGCAGCGACGACCATTCGCCCCCGAATCACTATGGCTACACCTTC. It translates to CASSDDHSPPNHYGYTF.

V is TRBV7-9 and J is TRBJ1-5; 7 bases map to TRBD1. Germline-derived CDR1 and CDR2 are SEHNR and FQNEAQ (reference sequence). The junction had 8 bases not matched to a gene; V was cut back by 5 bases and J by 1 base. CDR3 length: 16 residues. The CDR3 loop reads CASSMTGFGSNQPQHF. The CDR3 DNA sequence: TGTGCCAGCAGCATGACAGGGTTTGGAAGCAATCAGCCCCAGCATTTT.

The genes are TRBV4-3 and TRBJ2-7; 8 bases map to TRBD1. CDR1 LGHNA and CDR2 YSLEER come from the germline V gene. CDR3 length: 15 residues. Trimming removed 0 bases from V and 3 bases from J; junction bases left unmatched: 4. CDR3 DNA: TGCGCCAGCAGCCAAGATACCACAGGGGGCTACGAGCAGTACTTC. Protein sequence: CASSQDTTGGYEQYF.

The CDR3 nucleotides are TGTGCCACCACTAGGGGGTCTGGGGCCAACGTCCTGACTTTC. This gives the protein CATTRGSGANVLTF. The V call is TRBV6-4, the J call TRBJ2-6, with D possibly being TRBD1 (6 bases). The V gene's germline CDR1 is MRHNA and CDR2 SNTAGT. Trimming cost V 10 bases and J 1 base, with 11 bases left between them. The CDR3 has 14 residues.

The rearrangement joins TRBV6-5 to TRBJ2-1; D assignment may be TRBD1 or TRBD2 (6 bases each). The CDR3 runs to 14 residues. Trimming pared 2 bases from V and 9 bases from J, leaving 14 bases between. Germline CDR1 and CDR2: MNHEY and SVGAGI. The CDR3 is CASSYGLGGGEQFF. Here the CDR3 DNA reads TGTGCCAGCAGTTACGGGTTGGGGGGCGGTGAGCAGTTCTTC.

The rearrangement joins TRBV6-6 to TRBJ1-4; D unclear. This CDR3 is 11 amino acids long. The germline V gene has CDR1 MNHNY and CDR2 SVGAGI (reference sequence). The CDR3 here is CAIEDGEKLFF. The CDR3 coding sequence is TGTGCTATCGAGGATGGTGAAAAACTGTTTTTT.